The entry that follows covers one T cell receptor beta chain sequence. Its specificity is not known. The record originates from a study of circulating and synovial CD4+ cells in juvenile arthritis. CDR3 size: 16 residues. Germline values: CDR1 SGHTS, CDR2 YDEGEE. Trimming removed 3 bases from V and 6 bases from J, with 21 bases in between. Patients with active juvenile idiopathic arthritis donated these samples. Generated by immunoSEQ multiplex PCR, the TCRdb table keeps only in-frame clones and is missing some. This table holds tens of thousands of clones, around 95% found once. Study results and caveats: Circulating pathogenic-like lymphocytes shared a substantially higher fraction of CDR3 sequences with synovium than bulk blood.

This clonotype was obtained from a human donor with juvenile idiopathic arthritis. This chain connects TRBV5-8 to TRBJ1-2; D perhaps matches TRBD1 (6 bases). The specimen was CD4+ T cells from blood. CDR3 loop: CASSYRTVGISHGYTF. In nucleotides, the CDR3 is TGTGCCAGCAGCTACAGGACAGTTGGTATCTCTCATGGCTACACCTTC.